Detailed here is one T cell receptor beta chain. The table came from immunoSEQ multiplex PCR; TCRdb's copy has only in-frame clones and leaves some out. Counted here are approximately 1,600 clones, 93% occurring once; the ten biggest clones make up over 3%. The data stem from a study of tumor T cells in aggressive B-cell lymphoma. The CDR3 is 13 amino acids. Germline lookup yields CDR1 SGHVS and CDR2 FQNEAQ. Losses at the gene ends were 5 bases for V and 6 bases for J; bases not matched to a gene: 3. This receptor was taken from an adult with diffuse large B cell lymphoma. V gene TRBV7-8 combines with J gene TRBJ2-3; 9 nucleotides align to TRBD1. Source material: tumor tissue. CDR3 in DNA: TGTGCCAGCAGCCCCGGACAGGGGGATACGCAGTATTTT. Amino acid sequence: CASSPGQGDTQYF.